Below, 5 T cell receptor beta chains from the same sample are listed, as sequenced in a study of shared clonotypes between healthy human individuals. Some clones are missing from TCRdb's copy, which holds only in-frame ones; the method was immunoSEQ multiplex PCR. The sample lists hundreds of thousands of clones; approximately 96% were seen once. Terminally differentiated effector memory CD45RA+ cells were left out of the naive CD8 fraction, which was CD45RO-negative and positively selected for CCR7. Sequenced sample: naive CD8+ T cells sorted from blood. The receptors stem from a woman in her 30s in good health.

This clone was seen just once. J is TRBJ2-7 and V is TRBV5-1; no definite D call. The CDR3 length is 14 residues. Germline lookup yields CDR1 SGHRS and CDR2 YFSETQ. Trimming cost V 0 bases and J 5 bases, with 12 bases left between them. CDR3 coding DNA: TGCGCCAGCAGCTTGGGAATGGGGTACGACGAGCAGTACTTC. As protein: CASSLGMGYDEQYF.

This clone was seen a single time. The gene calls are TRBV6-6 and TRBJ2-5; D is possibly TRBD2 (5 bases). The J call may not be correct, given that the DNA end is closer to TRBJ2-7. The CDR3 loop spans 13 amino acids. Germline V gene data show CDR1 as MNHNY and CDR2 as SVGAGI (reference sequence). For the CDR3, the DNA is TGTGCCAGCAGGGAGGTAAGCTCCTACGAGCAGTACTTC. Its translation: CASREVSSYEQYF.

With respect to this clone: The same CDR3 is also encoded by other DNA sequences in this sample. This chain uses TRBV28 with TRBJ2-3; the D call may be TRBD1 or TRBD2 (6 bases each). The germline gives CDR1 MDHEN, CDR2 SYDVKM. The CDR3 consists of 14 residues. Trimming took 3 bases from V and 1 from J, leaving 8 bases between them. CDR3 in amino acids: CASSFRGRTDTQYF. As DNA, the CDR3 is TGTGCCAGCAGTTTTCGGGGGCGCACAGATACGCAGTATTTT.

The chain joins TRBV9 to TRBJ2-6, with D possibly matching TRBD1 (6 bases). This CDR3 is built from 16 residues. Germline V gene sequence: CDR1 SGDLS, CDR2 YYNGEE. The V and J ends lost 3 bases and 0 bases respectively, with 10 bases between them. The CDR3 loop is CASSEHRDSGANVLTF. The CDR3, as DNA: TGTGCCAGCAGCGAGCACAGGGACTCTGGGGCCAACGTCCTGACTTTC.

The gene calls are TRBV10-2 and TRBJ2-3, with 10 nucleotides matching TRBD2. The germline gives CDR1 WSHSY, CDR2 SAAADI. The V segment lost 8 bases and the J segment 0 bases; nucleotides outside the gene matches: 8. This CDR3 spans 16 amino acids. The CDR3 DNA is TGCGCCAGCGGCAGCGGGAGGGCCGTGAGCACAGATACGCAGTATTTT. Its protein product is CASGSGRAVSTDTQYF.